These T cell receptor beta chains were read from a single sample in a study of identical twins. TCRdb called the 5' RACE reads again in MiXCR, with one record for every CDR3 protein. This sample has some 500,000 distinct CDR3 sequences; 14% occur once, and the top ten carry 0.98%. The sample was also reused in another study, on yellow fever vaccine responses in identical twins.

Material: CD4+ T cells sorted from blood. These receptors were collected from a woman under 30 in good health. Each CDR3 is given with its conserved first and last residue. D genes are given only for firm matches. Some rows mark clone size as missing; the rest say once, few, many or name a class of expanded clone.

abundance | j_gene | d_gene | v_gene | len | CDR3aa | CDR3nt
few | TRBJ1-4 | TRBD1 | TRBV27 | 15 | CASSLSGTGYEKLFF | TGTGCCAGCAGTTTGTCCGGGACAGGGTATGAAAAACTGTTTTTT
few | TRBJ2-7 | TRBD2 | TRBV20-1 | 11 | CSAWDYYEQYF | TGCAGTGCTTGGGACTACTACGAGCAGTACTTC
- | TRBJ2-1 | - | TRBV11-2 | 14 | CASSLERSSGMKFF | TGTGCCAGCAGCTTAGAAAGGTCTTCCGGGATGAAGTTCTTC
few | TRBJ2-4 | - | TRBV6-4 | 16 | CASSDPTGLAKNIQYF | TGTGCCAGCAGTGACCCCACAGGGCTAGCCAAAAACATTCAGTACTTC
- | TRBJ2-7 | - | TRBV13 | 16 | CASSLGGPGGYYEQYF | TGTGCCAGCAGCTTAGGGGGACCCGGTGGGTACTACGAGCAGTACTTC
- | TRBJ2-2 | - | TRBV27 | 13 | CASGLDFAGELFF | TGTGCCAGCGGCCTAGACTTTGCCGGGGAGCTGTTTTTT
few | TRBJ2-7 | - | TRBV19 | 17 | CASSIRPGGTALGEQYF | TGTGCCAGTAGTATCAGACCTGGCGGGACCGCCTTAGGAGAGCAGTACTTC
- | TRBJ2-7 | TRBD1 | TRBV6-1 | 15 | CASSTRDRGTYEQYF | TGTGCCAGCAGTACCCGGGACAGGGGAACCTACGAGCAGTACTTC
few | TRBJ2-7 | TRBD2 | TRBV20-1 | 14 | CSASISGTPYEQYF | TGCAGTGCTAGCATCAGCGGGACCCCCTACGAGCAGTACTTC
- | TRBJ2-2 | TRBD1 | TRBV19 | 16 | CASSRYRGANTGELFF | TGTGCCAGTAGTAGATACAGGGGCGCGAACACCGGGGAGCTGTTTTTT
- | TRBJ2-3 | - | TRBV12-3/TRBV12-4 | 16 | CASRGVMWGSTDTQYF | TGTGCCAGCAGGGGGGTGATGTGGGGGAGCACAGATACGCAGTATTTT
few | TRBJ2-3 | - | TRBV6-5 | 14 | CASSWDFSRGSQYF | TGTGCCAGCAGTTGGGACTTTTCCCGGGGGTCGCAGTATTTT
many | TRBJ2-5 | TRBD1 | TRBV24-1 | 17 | CATSETIGQGQQETQYF | TGTGCCACCAGTGAGACAATAGGGCAGGGACAGCAAGAGACCCAGTACTTC
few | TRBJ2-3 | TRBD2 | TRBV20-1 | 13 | CSGTSGGTDTQYF | TGCAGTGGGACTAGCGGGGGCACAGATACGCAGTATTTT
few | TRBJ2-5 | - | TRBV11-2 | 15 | CASSLGSRTQETQYF | TGTGCCAGCAGCTTAGGAAGCCGTACGCAAGAGACCCAGTACTTC
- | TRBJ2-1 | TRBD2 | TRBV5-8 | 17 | CASSLGTSGSIYNEQFF | TGTGCCAGCAGCTTGGGGACTAGCGGGAGCATTTACAATGAGCAGTTCTTC